This TCR beta chain stems from a study of shared clonotypes between healthy human individuals. Whole-study context: Each donor contributed plates that comprised three CD4 naive, three CD4 memory, two CD8 naive and one CD8 memory. Study-wide findings and caveats: For naive CD4 cells, approximately 5% of clonotypes were shared across a few donors. Deeper or shallower sequencing was expected to change how clonotypes are shared among donors.

Terminally differentiated effector memory CD45RA+ cells were excluded by CCR7 positive selection of CD45RO-negative cells. All of the donors resided in Nashville, Tennessee, and each was a Caucasian adult. On this clone: Its antigen is unknown.

Germline V gene lookup returns CDR1 MNHEY and CDR2 SMNVEV (reference sequence). V was shortened by 4 bases and J by 7 bases, with 20 bases between the two germline ends. The CDR3 has 16 amino acids. The data were produced by immunoSEQ multiplex PCR, yet TCRdb's version contains in-frame clones alone and is incomplete. In the table there are under 700,000 clones, about 95% of which are singletons. The rearrangement uses TRBV27 and TRBJ2-1; D gene uncertain. The source of this sequence is a woman under 40 in good health. Sequenced: naive CD8+ T cells sorted from blood. The CDR3 sequence: CASSSVGPTPLNEQFF. In DNA form, the CDR3 reads TGTGCCAGCAGTTCCGTAGGGCCGACCCCGCTAAATGAGCAGTTCTTC.